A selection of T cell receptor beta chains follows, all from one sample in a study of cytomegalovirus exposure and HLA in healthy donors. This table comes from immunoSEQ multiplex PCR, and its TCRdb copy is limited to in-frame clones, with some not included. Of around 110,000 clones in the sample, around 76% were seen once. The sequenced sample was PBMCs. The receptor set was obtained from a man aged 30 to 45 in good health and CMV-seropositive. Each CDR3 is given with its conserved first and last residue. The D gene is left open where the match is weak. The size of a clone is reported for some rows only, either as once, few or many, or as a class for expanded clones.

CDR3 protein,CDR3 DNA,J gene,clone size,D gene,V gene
CAISPQQGAPAEAFF,TGTGCCATCAGTCCGCAACAGGGGGCGCCAGCTGAAGCTTTCTTT,TRBJ1-1,-,TRBD1,TRBV10-3
CASSYEAGGYNEQFF,TGTGCCAGCAGTTACGAAGCGGGGGGGTACAATGAGCAGTTCTTC,TRBJ2-1,-,TRBD2,TRBV6-6
CASGLGQAYEQYF,TGTGCTAGTGGTTTGGGACAGGCTTACGAGCAGTACTTC,TRBJ2-7,few,-,TRBV12-5
CASSHQDRGGEKLFF,TGTGCCAGCAGCCATCAGGACAGGGGCGGTGAAAAACTGTTTTTT,TRBJ1-4,-,TRBD1,TRBV4-2
CASSEATGGGYTDTQYF,TGTGCCAGCAGTGAAGCCACAGGGGGGGGATATACAGATACGCAGTATTTT,TRBJ2-3,-,-,TRBV6-1
CASSIQGPLHF,TGTGCCAGTAGTATCCAGGGACCCCTCCACTTT,TRBJ1-6,-,-,TRBV19
CASSLRAGDSYEQYF,TGTGCCAGCAGCTTAAGGGCAGGGGATTCCTACGAGCAGTACTTC,TRBJ2-7,-,-,TRBV7-3
CAWSVPAGLNEKLFF,TGTGCCTGGAGTGTACCGGCAGGGCTTAATGAAAAACTGTTTTTT,TRBJ1-4,-,-,TRBV30
CASSLVGGFAYEQYF,TGTGCCAGCAGCTTAGTTGGGGGGTTCGCCTACGAGCAGTACTTC,TRBJ2-7,once,-,TRBV7-8
CASSPRTGGNTEAFF,TGTGCCAGTAGTCCAAGGACAGGGGGAAACACTGAAGCTTTCTTT,TRBJ1-1,-,TRBD1,TRBV19
CASSSLGTIYEQYF,TGTGCCAGCAGCTCTTTGGGGACAATTTACGAGCAGTACTTC,TRBJ2-7,-,-,TRBV7-6
CASSLDGSEAFF,TGTGCCAGCAGCTTAGATGGGAGTGAAGCTTTCTTT,TRBJ1-1,once,-,TRBV7-6
CASSPNPFQGSQPQHF,TGTGCCAGCAGCCCAAACCCTTTCCAGGGGAGTCAGCCCCAGCATTTT,TRBJ1-5,-,-,TRBV7-9
CASSLELIANTGELFF,TGCGCCAGCAGCTTGGAGCTTATAGCGAACACCGGGGAGCTGTTTTTT,TRBJ2-2,once,-,TRBV5-1
CASSVVTGYGYTF,TGTGCCAGCAGCGTAGTAACAGGATATGGCTACACCTTC,TRBJ1-2,-,-,TRBV9
CASSARTSGGRGTDTQYF,TGTGCCAGCAGTGCACGGACTAGCGGGGGGCGGGGCACAGATACGCAGTATTTT,TRBJ2-3,-,TRBD2,TRBV2
CASSTQGRTGNEKLFF,TGTGCCAGTAGTACTCAGGGGCGAACCGGTAATGAAAAACTGTTTTTT,TRBJ1-4,-,-,TRBV19
CASSQRHTNTEAFF,TGCGCCAGCAGCCAGCGGCATACGAACACTGAAGCTTTCTTT,TRBJ1-1,-,-,TRBV5-1
CASSRTDNYGYTF,TGTGCCAGCAGTCGGACAGACAACTATGGCTACACCTTC,TRBJ1-2,-,-,TRBV2
CASSLVGTSGNIQYF,TGTGCCAGCAGCTTAGTTGGGACTAGTGGTAACATTCAGTACTTC,TRBJ2-4,once,TRBD2,TRBV11-2
CASSPGLGNTEAFF,TGTGCCAGCTCACCAGGGCTGGGGAACACTGAAGCTTTCTTT,TRBJ1-1,-,-,TRBV18
CASSSLGGLTEAFF,TGCGCCAGCAGCTCCCTCGGAGGCTTGACTGAAGCTTTCTTT,TRBJ1-1,-,-,TRBV4-1
CAIRGGSGALYNEQFF,TGTGCCATCAGGGGGGGTAGCGGGGCACTCTACAATGAGCAGTTCTTC,TRBJ2-1,few,TRBD2,TRBV10-3
CASADQGGNEQFF,TGTGCCTCGGCGGATCAAGGAGGGAATGAGCAGTTCTTC,TRBJ2-1,-,-,TRBV2
CASSLRPAANTEQFF,TGTGCCAGCAGCCTCCGACCGGCAGCGAACACTGAGCAGTTCTTC,TRBJ2-1,-,-,TRBV7-9
CASSGRDRGRNTEAFF,TGTGCCAGCAGCGGCCGGGACAGGGGCCGAAACACTGAAGCTTTCTTT,TRBJ1-1,-,TRBD1,TRBV11-3
CASSLAGGVNEQFF,TGTGCCAGCAGTCTAGCGGGGGGTGTCAATGAGCAGTTCTTC,TRBJ2-1,-,TRBD2,TRBV6-4
CASSLVGLAGSSSYEQYF,TGTGCCAGCAGCTTAGTTGGACTAGCGGGCTCTAGCTCCTACGAGCAGTACTTC,TRBJ2-7,-,TRBD2,TRBV7-6
CASSRDRFSYEQYF,TGTGCCAGCAGCAGGGACAGGTTCTCCTACGAGCAGTACTTC,TRBJ2-7,-,TRBD1,TRBV5-4
CASSQDGISPQHF,TGTGCCAGCAGCCAGGACGGGATTTCTCCCCAGCATTTT,TRBJ1-5,-,-,TRBV5-4
CASREYRGLGTEAFF,TGTGCCAGCAGGGAGTACAGGGGCCTCGGCACTGAAGCTTTCTTT,TRBJ1-1,once,TRBD1,TRBV6-1
CASSYSGLRSYEQYF,TGTGCCAGCAGTTACTCGGGACTGCGCTCCTACGAGCAGTACTTC,TRBJ2-7,-,-,TRBV6-5
CASSQGTVGTGGLNEQFF,TGTGCCAGCAGCCAAGGAACAGTTGGGACAGGGGGACTCAATGAGCAGTTCTTC,TRBJ2-1,-,TRBD1,TRBV4-2
CASSWGGQGGNEQFF,TGTGCCAGCAGCTGGGGGGGACAGGGAGGAAATGAGCAGTTCTTC,TRBJ2-1,-,TRBD1,TRBV6-6
CASSYTGGTDTQYF,TGTGCCAGCAGCTATACGGGGGGCACAGATACGCAGTATTTT,TRBJ2-3,-,-,TRBV7-9
CSVTQGEYGYTF,TGCAGCGTTACGCAGGGGGAGTATGGCTACACCTTC,TRBJ1-2,-,TRBD1,TRBV29-1
CASRGTGSSYGQYF,TGTGCCAGTCGCGGGACAGGGTCGTCCTACGGGCAGTACTTC,TRBJ2-7,-,TRBD1,TRBV5-4
CASSPNRGHNSPLHF,TGTGCCAGCAGCCCAAACCGAGGGCATAATTCACCCCTCCACTTT,TRBJ1-6,-,-,TRBV5-8
CASSSGPAGGYYGYTF,TGTGCCAGCAGCTCAGGACCCGCAGGGGGGTACTATGGCTACACCTTC,TRBJ1-2,-,TRBD1,TRBV16
CASSVGGARNSEKLFF,TGTGCCAGCAGCGTAGGCGGGGCCCGAAATAGTGAAAAACTGTTTTTT,TRBJ1-4,-,-,TRBV9